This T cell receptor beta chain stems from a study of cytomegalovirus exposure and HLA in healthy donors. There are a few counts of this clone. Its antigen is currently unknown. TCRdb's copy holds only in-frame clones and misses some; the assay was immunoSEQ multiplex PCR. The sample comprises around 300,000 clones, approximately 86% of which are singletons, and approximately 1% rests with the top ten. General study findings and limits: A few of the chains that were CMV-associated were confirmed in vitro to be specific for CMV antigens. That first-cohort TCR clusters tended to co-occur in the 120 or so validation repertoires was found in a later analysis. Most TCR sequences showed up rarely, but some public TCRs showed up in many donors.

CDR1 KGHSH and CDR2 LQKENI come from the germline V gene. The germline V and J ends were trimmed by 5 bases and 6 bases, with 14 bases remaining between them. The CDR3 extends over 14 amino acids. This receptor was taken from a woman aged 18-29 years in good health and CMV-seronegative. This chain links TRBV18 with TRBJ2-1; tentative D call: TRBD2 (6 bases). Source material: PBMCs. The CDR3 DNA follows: TGTGCCAGCTCAAAAAGCGGGTCCCCCAATGAGCAGTTCTTC. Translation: CASSKSGSPNEQFF.